This TCR beta chain was sequenced during a study of blood T cell repertoires in COVID-19. Generated by immunoSEQ multiplex PCR, the TCRdb table keeps only in-frame clones and is missing some. The table records a few hundred thousand clones, roughly 87% of them present only once. CDR3 size: 16 residues. Per the germline V gene, CDR1 is MNHEY and CDR2 is SMNVEV (reference sequence). The V end was cut by 1 base, the J end by 2 bases, with 12 bases between. The chain joins TRBV27 to TRBJ1-5; D is undetermined. What was sequenced was peripheral blood. This TCR came from a woman between 40 and 50 years old who had recovered from COVID-19. The CDR3 bases are TGTGCCAGCAGTTTATATGGAGGGTTGGGCAATCAGCCCCAGCATTTT. This translates into CASSLYGGLGNQPQHF.